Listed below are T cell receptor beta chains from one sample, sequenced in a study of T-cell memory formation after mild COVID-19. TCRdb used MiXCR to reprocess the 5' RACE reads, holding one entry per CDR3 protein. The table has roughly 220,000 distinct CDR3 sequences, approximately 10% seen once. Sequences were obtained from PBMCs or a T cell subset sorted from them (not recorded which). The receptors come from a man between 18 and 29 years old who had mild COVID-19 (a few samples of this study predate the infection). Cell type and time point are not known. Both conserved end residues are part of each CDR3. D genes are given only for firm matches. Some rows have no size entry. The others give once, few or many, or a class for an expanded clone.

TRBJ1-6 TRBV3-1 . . CASSQQVMRNSPLHF TGTGCCAGCAGCCAACAAGTGATGAGGAATTCACCCCTCCACTTT
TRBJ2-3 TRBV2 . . CASSTGWGDTQYF TGTGCCAGCAGCACTGGCTGGGGAGATACGCAGTATTTT
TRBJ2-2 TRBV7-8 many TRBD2 CASSGSGGAETGELFF TGTGCCAGCAGCGGTAGCGGGGGGGCCGAAACCGGGGAGCTGTTTTTT
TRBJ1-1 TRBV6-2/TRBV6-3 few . CASSPGWSEAFF TGTGCCAGCAGCCCCGGGTGGAGTGAAGCTTTCTTT
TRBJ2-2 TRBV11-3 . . CASSLDSFDNGELFF TGTGCCAGCAGCTTAGATAGTTTCGATAACGGGGAGCTGTTTTTT
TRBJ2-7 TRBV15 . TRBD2 CATSRDLAGGSEQYF TGTGCCACCAGCAGAGATCTGGCGGGGGGGTCCGAGCAGTACTTC
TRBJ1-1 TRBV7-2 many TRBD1 CASSLERTGTGTEAFF TGTGCCAGCAGCTTAGAGCGGACAGGGACGGGCACTGAAGCTTTCTTT
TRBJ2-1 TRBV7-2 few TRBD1 CASSLAGQGTNNEQFF TGTGCCAGCAGCTTAGCGGGACAGGGTACCAACAATGAGCAGTTCTTC
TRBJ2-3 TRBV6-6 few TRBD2 CATVRFSGGVDTQYF TGTGCCACCGTGAGATTTAGCGGGGGGGTCGATACGCAGTATTTT
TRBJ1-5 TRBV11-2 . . CASSLHSNQPQHF TGTGCCAGCAGCTTACACAGCAATCAGCCCCAGCATTTT
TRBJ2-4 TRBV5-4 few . CASSSPDGAKNIQYF TGTGCCAGCAGCTCTCCCGACGGAGCCAAAAACATTCAGTACTTC
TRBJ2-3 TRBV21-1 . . CASSDPPDTQYF TGTGCCAGCAGTGACCCCCCAGATACGCAGTATTTT
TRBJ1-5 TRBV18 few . CASSPGGAAYSNQPQHF TGTGCCAGCTCACCCGGGGGGGCCGCCTATAGCAATCAGCCCCAGCATTTT
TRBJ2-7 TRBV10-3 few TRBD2 CAIRTSGGAYEQYF TGTGCCATCAGGACTAGCGGGGGGGCCTACGAGCAGTACTTC
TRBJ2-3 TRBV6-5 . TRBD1 CASSYQQGGDTQYF TGTGCCAGCAGTTACCAACAGGGGGGAGATACGCAGTATTTT
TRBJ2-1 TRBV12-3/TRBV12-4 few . CASSFNEQFF TGTGCCAGCAGTTTTAATGAGCAGTTCTTC
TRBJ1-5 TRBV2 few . CASSPQGLSNQPQHF TGTGCCAGCAGTCCCCAGGGGCTCAGCAATCAGCCCCAGCATTTT
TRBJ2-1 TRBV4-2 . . CASSQEGAGEPGNEQFF TGTGCCAGCAGCCAAGAGGGGGCGGGGGAGCCAGGCAATGAGCAGTTCTTC
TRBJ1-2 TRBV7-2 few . CASRSGTGYTF TGTGCCAGCAGGTCCGGGACAGGCTACACCTTC
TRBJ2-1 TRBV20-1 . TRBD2 CSARRLAGGRDNEQFF TGCAGTGCTAGGCGTCTAGCGGGGGGGCGGGACAATGAGCAGTTCTTC
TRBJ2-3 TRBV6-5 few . CASANRGSTDTQYF TGTGCCAGCGCTAATCGGGGCAGCACAGATACGCAGTATTTT
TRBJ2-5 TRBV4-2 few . CASSQEAGLAQYF TGTGCCAGCAGCCAAGAAGCGGGTTTGGCCCAGTACTTC
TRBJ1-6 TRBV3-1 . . CASSQVSEGSWNSPLHF TGTGCCAGCAGCCAAGTTAGTGAAGGCTCCTGGAATTCACCCCTCCACTTT
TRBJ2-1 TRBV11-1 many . CASSLGPSGTDLNEQFF TGTGCCAGCAGCCTTGGACCCTCCGGGACGGACCTCAATGAGCAGTTCTTC
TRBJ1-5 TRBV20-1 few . CSATGGNQPQHF TGCAGTGCCACGGGGGGTAATCAGCCCCAGCATTTT
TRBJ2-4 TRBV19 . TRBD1 CASSMGQTLAKNIQYF TGTGCCAGTAGTATGGGACAGACCTTAGCCAAAAACATTCAGTACTTC
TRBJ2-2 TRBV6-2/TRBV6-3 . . CASSYSRKLQNTGELFF TGTGCCAGCAGTTACTCGAGAAAGTTGCAGAACACCGGGGAGCTGTTTTTT
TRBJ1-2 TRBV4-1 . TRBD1 CASSHKRQGINYGYTF TGCGCCAGCAGCCACAAGAGACAGGGGATCAACTATGGCTACACCTTC
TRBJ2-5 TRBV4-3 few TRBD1 CASSQGDSKQETQYF TGCGCCAGCAGCCAAGGGGACAGCAAACAAGAGACCCAGTACTTC
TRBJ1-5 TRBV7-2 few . CASSQRVGANQPQHF TGTGCCAGCAGCCAGAGGGTAGGGGCCAATCAGCCCCAGCATTTT
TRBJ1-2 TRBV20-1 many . CSASPNYGYTF TGCAGTGCTAGCCCTAACTATGGCTACACCTTC
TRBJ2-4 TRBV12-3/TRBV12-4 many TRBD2 CASSLAREGNIQYF TGTGCCAGCAGTTTAGCCAGGGAGGGAAACATTCAGTACTTC
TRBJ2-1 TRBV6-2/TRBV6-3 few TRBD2 CASSSTSGLQFF TGTGCCAGCAGCTCCACTAGCGGGTTGCAGTTCTTC
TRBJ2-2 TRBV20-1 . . CSAKSPGELFF TGCAGTGCTAAATCGCCCGGGGAGCTGTTTTTT